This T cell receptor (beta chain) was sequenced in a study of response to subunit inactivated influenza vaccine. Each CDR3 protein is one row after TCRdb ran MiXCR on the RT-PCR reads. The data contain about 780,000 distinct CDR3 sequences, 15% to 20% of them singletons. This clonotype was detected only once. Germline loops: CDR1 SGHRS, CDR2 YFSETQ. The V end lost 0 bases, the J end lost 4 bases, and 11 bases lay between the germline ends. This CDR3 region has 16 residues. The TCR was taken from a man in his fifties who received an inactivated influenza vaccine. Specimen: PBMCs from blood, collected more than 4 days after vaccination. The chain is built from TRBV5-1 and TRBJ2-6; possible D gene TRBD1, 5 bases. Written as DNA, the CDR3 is TGCGCCAGCAGCTTGGCCTCAGGGCTCGGGGCCAACGTCCTGACTTTC. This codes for CASSLASGLGANVLTF. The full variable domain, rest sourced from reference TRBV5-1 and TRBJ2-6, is KAGVTQTPRYLIKTRGQQVTLSCSPISGHRSVSWYQQTPGQGLQFLFEYFSETQRNKGNFPGRFSGRQFSNSRSEMNVSTLELGDSALYLCASSLASGLGANVLTFGAGSRLTVL.